This record looks at one T cell receptor beta chain sequence and its context. Its antigen remains unidentified. The data were taken from a study of CD8 T cells in ankylosing spondylitis. Overall study results and limits: Before this, some motif variants had been reported in reactive arthritis synovial fluid and blood.

With molecular barcodes, quantitative 5'-RACE was used to make the TCR beta libraries. TCRdb called the 5' RACE reads again in MiXCR, with one record for every CDR3 protein. The data contain 250,000 to 300,000 distinct CDR3 sequences, about 19% of them seen just once; the ten biggest clones take up 7.5% to 9.5%. The V end lost 5 bases, the J end lost 8 bases, and 11 bases lay between the germline ends. CDR3 length: 12 residues. The receptor was isolated from a male donor with ankylosing spondylitis or in good health (not recorded which). The V and J genes are TRBV12-3 or TRBV12-4 and TRBJ2-3; D gene uncertain. Source material: blood, either unsorted or a sorted T cell fraction (not recorded which). CDR3 nucleotide sequence: TGTGCCAGCAGTCTCTCCCCCATTACGCAGTATTTT. Amino acid sequence: CASSLSPITQYF.